A single sample gave rise to the 14 T cell receptor beta chains below, sequenced in a study of blood T cell repertoires in COVID-19. Generated by immunoSEQ multiplex PCR, the TCRdb table keeps only in-frame clones and is missing some. The profile shows roughly 260,000 clones, around nine tenths of them singletons. The sample comprised peripheral blood. The receptors here all came from a man aged 40-50 years who had recovered from COVID-19.

This clone was detected once. The chain carries TRBV7-2 and TRBJ2-5; D gene unclear. The CDR3 runs to 14 residues. From germline, CDR1 is SGHTA and CDR2 FQGNSA. Trimming cost V 1 base and J 2 bases, with 8 bases left between them. The CDR3, as DNA: TGTGCCAGCAGCTTAGGCAACCGGCAAGAGACCCAGTACTTC. Protein: CASSLGNRQETQYF.

The J gene is TRBJ1-1, the V gene TRBV29-1; D unclear. The CDR3 contains 14 residues. V was trimmed by 5 bases and J by 2 bases, leaving 15 bases between them. CDR1 is SQVTM and CDR2 is ANQGSEA in the germline V gene. In nucleotides, the CDR3 is TGCAGCGTTTCGACAAGAGCCGCTAACACTGAAGCTTTCTTT. Encoded protein: CSVSTRAANTEAFF.

The chain combines TRBV28 with TRBJ2-3; 11 nucleotides match TRBD2. This CDR3 comprises 17 residues. Per germline, CDR1 MDHEN and CDR2 SYDVKM. After removal of 3 bases from V and 3 bases from J, the junction contained 8 bases not matched to a gene. Written as DNA, the CDR3 is TGTGCCAGCAGTTTCCAGTCACTAGCGGGGGAAACAGATACGCAGTATTTT. Its protein product is CASSFQSLAGETDTQYF.

This chain connects TRBV19 to TRBJ2-7; 7 positions match TRBD1. This CDR3 region has 15 residues. The germline gives CDR1 LNHDA, CDR2 SQIVND (reference sequence). The V segment lost 5 bases and the J segment 2 bases; nucleotides outside the gene matches: 9. The CDR3 DNA follows: TGTGCCAGTAGTCTCAACAGGGGCCGGACCTACGAGCAGTACTTC. Its protein is CASSLNRGRTYEQYF.

The CDR3 DNA sequence: TGTGCCAGCAGGCAGCGGGGTTTCGACACAGATACGCAGTATTTT. Protein: CASRQRGFDTDTQYF. The rearrangement uses TRBV6-5 and TRBJ2-3, with 7 bases fitting TRBD2. The CDR3 sequence is 15 residues long. Trimming cost V 6 bases and J 2 bases; bases outside gene matches: 8. Germline CDR1 MNHEY, CDR2 SVGAGI.

The chain couples TRBV18 to TRBJ2-1, with 10 bases fitting TRBD2. Germline assignment: CDR1 KGHSH and CDR2 LQKENI. V lost 0 bases to trimming and J lost 3 bases; unmatched junction nucleotides: 5. The length of the CDR3 is 17 residues. In nucleotides, the CDR3 is TGTGCCAGCTCACCACCGAGGCTAGCGGGGGTCTACAATGAGCAGTTCTTC. Residues: CASSPPRLAGVYNEQFF.

Only a few counts were recorded for this clone. Other nucleotide sequences in the sample specify the same CDR3. The rearrangement links TRBV6-5 to TRBJ2-7; 9 bases align to TRBD2. V lost 4 bases and J lost 1; bases outside the gene matches: 2. From germline, CDR1 is MNHEY and CDR2 SVGAGI. There are 14 residues in the CDR3. The CDR3 spells CASSSSGESYEQYF. CDR3 bases: TGTGCCAGCAGTTCTAGCGGGGAGTCCTACGAGCAGTACTTC.

J is TRBJ2-5 and V is TRBV3-1 (or the pseudogene TRBV3-2); TRBD2 aligns across 16 bases. Trimming at V came to 3 bases and at J to 5 bases, leaving 6 bases not matched to a gene. The CDR3 has 17 amino acids. Germline CDR1 is LGHDT and CDR2 is YNNKEL (reference sequence). Here the CDR3 DNA reads TGTGCCAGCAGCCAGGGGACTAGCGGGGGGGCGTGGGAGACCCAGTACTTC. Protein sequence: CASSQGTSGGAWETQYF.

The chain links TRBV5-1 to TRBJ2-5, with D tentatively TRBD2 (6 bases). Germline CDR1 and CDR2: SGHRS and YFSETQ. V lost 3 bases to trimming and J lost 5 bases, with 17 bases between them. The CDR3 has 15 amino acids. The CDR3 DNA reads as TGCGCCAGCAGCTATACTAGCCCCCTTAGGGAGACCCAGTACTTC. Translating it yields CASSYTSPLRETQYF.

CDR3 sequence (DNA): TGTGCCAGTAGTAGACTTGGACTAGCGGGAGGGAACACCGGGGAGCTGTTTTTT. Protein: CASSRLGLAGGNTGELFF. This chain connects TRBV19 to TRBJ2-2, with 14 bases fitting TRBD2. CDR1 LNHDA and CDR2 SQIVND come from the germline V gene (reference sequence). The V segment lost 4 bases and the J segment 1 base; nucleotides outside the gene matches: 5. CDR3 length: 18 residues.

The count of this clone is one. This chain connects TRBV7-2 to TRBJ1-3; 12 bases line up with TRBD1. The CDR3 totals 19 residues. The trim removed 5 bases at V and 2 bases at J, leaving 13 bases unmatched. Germline CDR1 reads SGHTA; CDR2 reads FQGNSA. The CDR3 DNA reads as TGTGCCAGCAGCGCCCCACCGGGACAGGGGGCGCGAGCTGGAAACACCATATATTTT. Translating gives CASSAPPGQGARAGNTIYF.

The J gene is TRBJ1-6, the V gene TRBV19; a possible D gene is TRBD1 (5 bases). Trimming removed 1 base at V and 3 bases at J, with 7 bases between. This CDR3 is 15 amino acids long. Per the germline V gene, CDR1 is LNHDA and CDR2 is SQIVND (reference sequence). The CDR3 here is CASSIVGDYNSPLHF. CDR3 nucleotides: TGTGCCAGTAGTATAGTAGGGGACTATAATTCACCCCTCCACTTT.

CDR3 sequence reads: CASSGRQDYNEQFF. The CDR3 region has the DNA TGTGCCAGCAGCGGAAGACAGGATTACAATGAGCAGTTCTTC. V and J are TRBV11-2 and TRBJ2-1; perhaps TRBD1 as D (6 bases). Germline V CDR1 and CDR2: SGHAT, FQNNGV. Trimming left V 5 bases short and J 4 bases short, with 12 bases between. CDR3 size: 14 residues.

V gene TRBV5-6 combines with J gene TRBJ2-7; possibly TRBD2 for D (6 bases). V lost 6 bases to trimming and J lost 4 bases, with 23 bases between them. This CDR3 spans 16 amino acids. The germline V gene has CDR1 SGHDT and CDR2 YYEEEE. The CDR3, as DNA: TGTGCCAGCACCGAGGTCGGGGGTATGGGTATGTACGAGCAGTACTTC. Its protein product is CASTEVGGMGMYEQYF.